This T cell receptor beta chain was found in a study of blood T cell repertoires in COVID-19. This CDR3 contains 14 residues. The germline gives CDR1 SGHAT, CDR2 FQNNGV. V was cut by 5 bases and J by 6 bases, with 14 bases left in between. Sequenced by immunoSEQ multiplex PCR; TCRdb stores in-frame clones only, minus some. Of more than 35,000 clones listed, 80% are singletons. What was sequenced was peripheral blood. The rearrangement joins TRBV11-2 to TRBJ2-1; D gene unclear. The source of this sequence is a woman aged 65 to 85 with acute or convalescent COVID-19. The CDR3 DNA sequence: TGTGCCAGCAGCCGAGAGGCAGTCTCCAATGAGCAGTTCTTC. This gives the protein CASSREAVSNEQFF.